These 14 T cell receptor beta chains came from one sample sequenced in a study of shared clonotypes between healthy human individuals. Measured with immunoSEQ multiplex PCR; TCRdb has only the in-frame clones, and not every one. The sample includes under 1,100,000 clones, around four fifths seen only once; the top ten take 1.2% to 1.5%. Sequencing was performed on memory CD4+ T cells sorted from blood. Subset of the sample: CD45RA-negative fraction. The receptors derive from a man younger than 30 in good health.

V and J are TRBV4-1 and TRBJ1-6, with TRBD1 matching 7 bases. Trimming at V came to 1 base and at J to 7 bases, leaving 13 bases not matched to a gene. CDR1 and CDR2 (germline): MGHRA, YSYEKL. The CDR3 is made up of 18 amino acids. CDR3 amino acids: CASSQGESWDSLNSPLHF. CDR3 nucleotide sequence: TGCGCCAGCAGCCAAGGGGAGAGTTGGGACAGCCTGAATTCACCCCTCCACTTT.

V usage is TRBV28 and J usage is TRBJ1-2; 9 positions match TRBD1. Germline-derived CDR1 and CDR2 are MDHEN and SYDVKM. With V trimmed by 9 bases and J by 7 bases, 12 bases remained unmatched. There are 14 residues in the CDR3. The CDR3 reads CASTLGGTGFGYTF. CDR3 nucleotides: TGTGCCAGTACCTTGGGTGGGACAGGGTTTGGCTACACCTTC.

CDR3 coding DNA: TGTGCCAGCAGTTTAAACAGGCCGGGGGCTTACAATGAGCAGTTCTTC. Its translation: CASSLNRPGAYNEQFF. This sequence joins TRBV28 and TRBJ2-1; D possibly matches TRBD1 or TRBD2 (6 bases each). The CDR3 covers 16 residues. The germline V gene encodes CDR1 MDHEN and CDR2 SYDVKM. Trimming stripped 2 bases from V and 4 bases from J, with 15 bases between.

This sequence joins TRBV15 and TRBJ2-5; D is perhaps TRBD1 (6 bases). CDR3 length: 15 amino acids. V shed 0 bases and J shed 5 bases, with 13 bases lying between them. Germline loops: CDR1 LNHNV, CDR2 YYDKDF (reference sequence). Written as DNA, the CDR3 is TGTGCCACCAGCAGAGAGGCAGGGCAGGGGGAGACCCAGTACTTC. Translating gives CATSREAGQGETQYF. Drawing the rest from reference TRBV15 and TRBJ2-5, the complete variable domain is DAMVIQNPRYQVTQFGKPVTLSCSQTLNHNVMYWYQQKSSQAPKLLFHYYDKDFNNEADTPDNFQSRRPNTSFCFLDIRSPGLGDTAMYLCATSREAGQGETQYFGPGTRLLVL.

The chain carries TRBV28 and TRBJ2-3; D not certain. The V end lost 5 bases, the J end lost 2 bases, and 17 bases lay between the germline ends. In germline, CDR1 is MDHEN, CDR2 SYDVKM. There are 16 residues in the CDR3. The CDR3 region is CASSPPLLRTTDTQYF. The CDR3 DNA is TGTGCCAGCAGTCCCCCCCTCCTGCGGACCACAGATACGCAGTATTTT.

Here the CDR3 DNA reads TGTGCCAGCAGCTGGGGACAGGGTTCTGGAAACACCATATATTTT. Protein: CASSWGQGSGNTIYF. V usage is TRBV5-5 and J usage is TRBJ1-3; 9 bases fit TRBD1. The J segment lost 1 base and the V segment lost 3 bases, leaving 2 bases of the junction unmatched. CDR3 length: 15 amino acids. CDR1 and CDR2 (germline): SGHKS, YYEKEE (reference sequence).

The chain recombines TRBV6-1 with TRBJ2-5; TRBD2 agrees at 11 bases. Unmatched junction bases numbered 6, after V lost 1 base and J lost 5 bases. The CDR3 has 16 residues. Per the germline V gene, CDR1 is MNHNS and CDR2 is SASEGT. The CDR3 DNA reads TGTGCCAGCAGTGAAGGATCTAGCGGGGGGTTGGAGACCCAGTACTTC. Encoded protein: CASSEGSSGGLETQYF.

The chain links TRBV28 to TRBJ1-1; D gene uncertain. The ends were cut back, 8 bases at V and 0 bases at J, with 10 bases in the middle. The length of the CDR3 is 13 residues. Germline lookup yields CDR1 MDHEN and CDR2 SYDVKM. The CDR3, as DNA: TGTGCCAGCCTCGGGTCTTTGAACACTGAAGCTTTCTTT. Amino acid sequence: CASLGSLNTEAFF.

Points on this clone: A read error may account for a junction end that differs from germline. The chain carries TRBV4-1 and TRBJ1-6; D is possibly TRBD1 (6 bases). The CDR3 length is 17 residues. Germline CDR1 is MGHRA and CDR2 is YSYEKL. The CDR3 reads CASSQDRQASFNSPLHF. The CDR3 DNA is TGCGCCAGCAGCCAAGATCGACAGGCGTCCTTTAATTCACCCCTCCACTTT.

The gene calls are TRBV5-1 and TRBJ2-3; 8 positions agree with TRBD2. The V gene's germline CDR1 is SGHRS and CDR2 YFSETQ. CDR3 length: 15 amino acids. Unmatched junction bases numbered 6, after V lost 4 bases and J lost 2 bases. The CDR3 DNA reads as TGCGCCAGCAGCACGGGGGGGAGAAACACAGATACGCAGTATTTT. As protein: CASSTGGRNTDTQYF.

The CDR3 sequence is CASSLGDRGEAFF. The CDR3 DNA is TGTGCCAGCAGCTTAGGTGACAGGGGGGAAGCTTTCTTT. The V gene is TRBV7-9, the J gene TRBJ1-1; 9 nucleotides agree with TRBD1. This CDR3 region has 13 residues. Germline values: CDR1 SEHNR, CDR2 FQNEAQ (reference sequence). The V segment lost 1 base and the J segment 8 bases; nucleotides outside the gene matches: 2.

The V call is TRBV5-1, the J call TRBJ2-1; TRBD1 matches 9 bases. The V and J ends lost 3 bases and 2 bases, in that order; junction bases with no gene match: 3. Germline CDR1 SGHRS, CDR2 YFSETQ. This CDR3 region has 15 residues. CDR3 protein: CASSSTGGAYNEQFF. The CDR3 bases are TGCGCCAGCAGCTCGACAGGGGGAGCCTACAATGAGCAGTTCTTC.

The chain combines TRBV7-9 with TRBJ2-7; tentatively, D is TRBD2 (6 bases). V was shortened by 4 bases and J by 5 bases, with 15 bases between the two germline ends. The CDR3 is 14 residues long. Germline V gene data show CDR1 as SEHNR and CDR2 as FQNEAQ (reference sequence). CDR3 amino acids: CASSWGTEGHEQYF. In DNA form, the CDR3 reads TGTGCCAGCAGCTGGGGGACTGAGGGGCACGAGCAGTACTTC. Complete variable domain (other parts from reference TRBV7-9 and TRBJ2-7): DTGVSQNPRHKITKRGQNVTFRCDPISEHNRLYWYRQTLGQGPEFLTYFQNEAQLEKSRLLSDRFSAERPKGSFSTLEIQRTEQGDSAMYLCASSWGTEGHEQYFGPGTRLTVT.

For this clone: Just one base apart from a much larger clone, this may be a read error. Other DNA sequences of this sample code for an identical CDR3. The V call is TRBV2, the J call TRBJ1-1, with no clear D. The CDR3 is made up of 12 amino acids. The germline V gene has CDR1 SNHLY and CDR2 FYNNEI. Trimming left V 2 bases short and J 5 bases short, with 6 bases between. This CDR3 is CASSESGTEAFF. The CDR3 DNA sequence: TGTGCCAGCAGTGAATCGGGGACTGAAGCTTTCTTT. The full variable domain, in which reference TRBV2 and TRBJ1-1 provide the parts outside the CDR3, is EPEVTQTPSHQVTQMGQEVILRCVPISNHLYFYWYRQILGQKVEFLVSFYNNEISEKSEIFDDQFSVERPDGSNFTLKIRSTKLEDSAMYFCASSESGTEAFFGQGTRLTVV.